These T cell receptor beta chains were read from a single sample in a study of CD8 T cells in Susac syndrome. TCRdb independently ran MiXCR on the immunoSEQ multiplex PCR reads; one entry per CDR3 protein. The profile covers more than 85,000 distinct CDR3 sequences, with roughly 94% appearing a single time and about 0.3% taken by the ten largest. The sequencing input was CD4+ T cells from PBMCs. The receptor set was obtained from a human donor with Susac syndrome. The CDR3 runs from the conserved cysteine through the conserved F or W. A row's size may be missing; if present it is once, few, many or a size class.

abundance: NA; j_gene: TRBJ1-2; len: 14; v_gene: TRBV20-1; CDR3aa: CSASPTGENYGYTF
abundance: once; j_gene: TRBJ2-7; len: 13; v_gene: TRBV29-1; CDR3aa: CSVGTVGGDEQYF
abundance: NA; j_gene: TRBJ2-1; len: 15; v_gene: TRBV9; CDR3aa: CASSVMEGGSNEQFF
abundance: NA; j_gene: TRBJ2-1; len: 13; v_gene: TRBV5-1; CDR3aa: CASSLNRGLEQFF
abundance: NA; j_gene: TRBJ1-6; len: 14; v_gene: TRBV12-3/TRBV12-4; CDR3aa: CASSSGIYNSPLHF
abundance: NA; j_gene: TRBJ1-6; len: 14; v_gene: TRBV9; CDR3aa: CASSLTFSNSPLHF
abundance: NA; j_gene: TRBJ1-2; len: 14; v_gene: TRBV3-1; CDR3aa: CASSQDLSRPGYTF
abundance: NA; j_gene: TRBJ2-2; len: 14; v_gene: TRBV20-1; CDR3aa: CSASAGLFTGELFF
abundance: NA; j_gene: TRBJ2-2; len: 14; v_gene: TRBV9; CDR3aa: CASSASVVAGELFF
abundance: NA; j_gene: TRBJ1-2; len: 15; v_gene: TRBV9; CDR3aa: CASSVDPGAPDGYTF
abundance: NA; j_gene: TRBJ1-5; len: 13; v_gene: TRBV30; CDR3aa: CAWSKGFYQPQHF
abundance: NA; j_gene: TRBJ2-1; len: 12; v_gene: TRBV20-1; CDR3aa: CSASGPLNEQFF
abundance: NA; j_gene: TRBJ2-6; len: 14; v_gene: TRBV10-3; CDR3aa: CAISEGGGANVLTF
abundance: NA; j_gene: TRBJ1-3; len: 15; v_gene: TRBV5-1; CDR3aa: CASSLAGRGGNTIYF
abundance: NA; j_gene: TRBJ2-4; len: 15; v_gene: TRBV27; CDR3aa: CASSLGRDSRNIQYF
abundance: NA; j_gene: TRBJ1-2; len: 16; v_gene: TRBV4-3; CDR3aa: CASSRLLDLTAYGYTF
abundance: once; j_gene: TRBJ1-1; len: 14; v_gene: TRBV7-2; CDR3aa: CASSLVTLNTEAFF
abundance: NA; j_gene: TRBJ1-5; len: 15; v_gene: TRBV20-1; CDR3aa: CSARREGAGNQPQHF
abundance: NA; j_gene: TRBJ2-6; len: 16; v_gene: TRBV18; CDR3aa: CASSPTRNSGANVLTF
abundance: once; j_gene: TRBJ2-3; len: 16; v_gene: TRBV6-5; CDR3aa: CASSYLTGVLTDTQYF
abundance: NA; j_gene: TRBJ2-1; len: 14; v_gene: TRBV4-2; CDR3aa: CASSQDGRVDEQFF
abundance: NA; j_gene: TRBJ2-1; len: 13; v_gene: TRBV20-1; CDR3aa: CSANGLIYNEQFF